This T cell receptor (beta chain) was recorded in a study of blood T cell repertoires in COVID-19. CDR3 length equals 16 residues. Trimming took off 6 bases at V and 1 base at J, with 18 bases between the two ends. Germline loops: CDR1 MNHEY, CDR2 SVGEGT. This clone was counted a few times. Sequenced by immunoSEQ multiplex PCR; TCRdb stores in-frame clones only, minus some. The table lists just over 250,000 clones, around 80% of them singletons. The sequencing sample was made of PBMCs or T cells enriched from blood (not recorded which). The chain uses TRBV6-2 or TRBV6-3 and TRBJ1-1, with D perhaps TRBD1 (6 bases). This clonotype was obtained from a man younger than 45 with acute COVID-19. CDR3 amino acids: CASSDIYGQRNTEAFF. CDR3 in DNA: TGTGCCAGCAGCGATATCTATGGACAGAGGAACACTGAAGCTTTCTTT.